The 6 T cell receptor beta chains presented below share a single source sample, sequenced in a study of CD8+ T cells in alopecia areata. Treatment noted: oral pan-JAK inhibitor, 5-10 mg twice daily. Extracted from the samples, RNA was reverse transcribed into cDNA to serve as the sequencing template. Profiled with immunoSEQ multiplex PCR; TCRdb holds only in-frame clones, not every one. Of more than 200,000 clones detected, around three fifths appear once; the ten largest clones hold roughly 4.2%. The starting material was CD4+ T cells sorted from blood, obtained at week 4, from a patient treated with tofacitinib. The source of these receptors is a human donor with alopecia areata.

V gene TRBV11-3 combines with J gene TRBJ2-2, with D uncertain. The CDR3 is made up of 13 amino acids. Trimming took off 5 bases at V and 6 bases at J, with 10 bases between the two ends. Per germline, CDR1 SGHNT and CDR2 YENEEA. The CDR3 protein is CASSTRAAGELFF. DNA of the CDR3: TGTGCCAGCAGCACCCGGGCCGCCGGGGAGCTGTTTTTT.

The rearrangement uses TRBV10-3 and TRBJ1-2; 7 nucleotides align to TRBD1. The CDR3 contains 14 residues. Germline V gene data show CDR1 as ENHRY and CDR2 as SYGVKD. The V segment lost 8 bases and the J segment 8 bases; nucleotides outside the gene matches: 14. The CDR3 region is CAIAPPGQPGGYTF. The CDR3, as DNA: TGTGCCATCGCGCCCCCGGGACAGCCGGGCGGCTACACCTTC.

The V gene is TRBV12-5, the J gene TRBJ1-6; D might be TRBD1 (5 bases). V lost 5 bases to trimming and J lost 9 bases, with 14 bases between them. CDR3 length: 14 amino acids. Germline V gene lookup returns CDR1 LGHNT and CDR2 FRNRAP. This chain's CDR3 is CASGVTSGSSPLHF. Written as DNA, the CDR3 is TGTGCTAGTGGTGTTACCTCAGGGTCTTCACCCCTCCACTTT. Based on the CDR3 plus reference TRBV12-5 and TRBJ1-6, the full variable domain is DARVTQTPRHKVTEMGQEVTMRCQPILGHNTVFWYRQTMMQGLELLAYFRNRAPLDDSGMPKDRFSAEMPDATLATLKIQPSEPRDSAVYFCASGVTSGSSPLHFGNGTRLTVT.

The table lists this clone with a few counts. The chain links TRBV11-2 to TRBJ1-3; D gene uncertain. Germline V gives CDR1 SGHAT, CDR2 FQNNGV. This CDR3 is 15 amino acids long. The V end lost 5 bases, the J end lost 0 bases, and 11 bases lay between the germline ends. CDR3 bases: TGTGCCAGCAGCGTCGACGTCCCCTCTGGAAACACCATATATTTT. It specifies CASSVDVPSGNTIYF.

The chain uses TRBV11-2 and TRBJ2-1; 7 bases fit TRBD1. Trimming cost V 7 bases and J 2 bases; bases outside gene matches: 8. This CDR3 region has 15 residues. CDR1 SGHAT and CDR2 FQNNGV come from the germline V gene. CDR3 nucleotides: TGTGCCAGCACCGTTGGGCAGGGGGCCTACAATGAGCAGTTCTTC. This sequence encodes CASTVGQGAYNEQFF.

This clone appeared a few times. CDR3 DNA: TGCAGCGTTGAAGGGGTTAGCGGTCCAGATACGCAGTATTTT. This sequence encodes CSVEGVSGPDTQYF. J is TRBJ2-3 and V is TRBV29-1; possible D gene TRBD2, 6 bases. This CDR3 comprises 14 residues. Germline loops: CDR1 SQVTM, CDR2 ANQGSEA. V lost 1 base to trimming and J lost 4 bases, with 12 bases between them.